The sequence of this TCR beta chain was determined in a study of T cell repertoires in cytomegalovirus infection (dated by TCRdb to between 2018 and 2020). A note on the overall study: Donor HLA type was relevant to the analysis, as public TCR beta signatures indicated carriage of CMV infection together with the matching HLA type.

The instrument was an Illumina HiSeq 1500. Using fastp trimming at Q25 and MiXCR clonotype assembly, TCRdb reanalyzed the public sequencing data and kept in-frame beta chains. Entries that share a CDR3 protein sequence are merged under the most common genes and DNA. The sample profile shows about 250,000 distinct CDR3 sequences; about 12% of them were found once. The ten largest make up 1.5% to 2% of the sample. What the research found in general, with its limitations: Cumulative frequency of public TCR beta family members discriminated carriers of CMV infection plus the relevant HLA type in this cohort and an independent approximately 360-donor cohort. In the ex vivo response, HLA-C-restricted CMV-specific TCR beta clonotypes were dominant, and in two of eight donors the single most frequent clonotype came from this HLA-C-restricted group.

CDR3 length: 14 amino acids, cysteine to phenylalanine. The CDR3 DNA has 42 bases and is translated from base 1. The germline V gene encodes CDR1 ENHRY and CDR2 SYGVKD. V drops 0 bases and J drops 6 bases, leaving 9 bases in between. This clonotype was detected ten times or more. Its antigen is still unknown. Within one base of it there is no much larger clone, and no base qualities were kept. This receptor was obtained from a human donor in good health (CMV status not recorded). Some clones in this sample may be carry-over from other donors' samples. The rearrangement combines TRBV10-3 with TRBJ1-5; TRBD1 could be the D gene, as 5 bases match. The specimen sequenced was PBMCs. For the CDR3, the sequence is CAISESRGGQPQHF. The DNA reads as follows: TGTGCCATCAGTGAGTCGAGGGGCGGTCAGCCCCAGCATTTT.